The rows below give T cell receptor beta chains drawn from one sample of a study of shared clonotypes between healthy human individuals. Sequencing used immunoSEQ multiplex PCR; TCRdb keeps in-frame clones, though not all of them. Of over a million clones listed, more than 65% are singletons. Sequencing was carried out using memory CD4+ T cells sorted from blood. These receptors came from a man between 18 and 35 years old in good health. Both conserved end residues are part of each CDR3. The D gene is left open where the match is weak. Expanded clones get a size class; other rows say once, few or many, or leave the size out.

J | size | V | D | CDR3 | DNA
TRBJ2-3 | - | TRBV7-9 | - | CASSLGLAATDTQYF | TGTGCCAGCAGCCTAGGGCTAGCCGCAACAGATACGCAGTATTTT
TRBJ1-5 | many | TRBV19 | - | CASSMQGRGPQHF | TGTGCCAGTAGTATGCAGGGGCGCGGGCCCCAGCATTTT
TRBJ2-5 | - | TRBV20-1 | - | CSARGQETQYF | TGCAGTGCTAGAGGGCAAGAGACCCAGTACTTC
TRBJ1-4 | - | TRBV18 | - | CASSPPGDEKLFF | TGTGCCAGCTCACCACCGGGGGATGAAAAACTGTTTTTT
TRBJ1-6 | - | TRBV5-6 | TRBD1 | CASSLDRGRSPLHF | TGTGCCAGCAGCTTGGACAGGGGGCGTTCACCCCTCCACTTT
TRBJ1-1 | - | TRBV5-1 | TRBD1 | CASSPGQVRTEAFF | TGCGCCAGCAGCCCAGGACAGGTTCGGACTGAAGCTTTCTTT
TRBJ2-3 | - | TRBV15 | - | CATSRDTFTDTQYF | TGTGCCACCAGCAGAGACACATTCACAGATACGCAGTATTTT
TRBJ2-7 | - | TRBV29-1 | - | CSVGVQGRVYEQYF | TGCAGCGTTGGGGTGCAGGGAAGGGTCTACGAGCAGTACTTC
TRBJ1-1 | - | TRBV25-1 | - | CASSDRMWNTEAFF | TGTGCCAGCAGTGATAGGATGTGGAACACTGAAGCTTTCTTT
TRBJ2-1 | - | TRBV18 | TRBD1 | CASSPGTGAYNEQFF | TGTGCCAGCTCACCTGGGACAGGGGCCTACAATGAGCAGTTCTTC
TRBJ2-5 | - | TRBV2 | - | CASSEARGSGTQYF | TGTGCCAGCAGTGAAGCTCGAGGGAGCGGGACCCAGTACTTC
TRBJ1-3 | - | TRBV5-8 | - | CASSRGEANTIYF | TGTGCCAGCAGCCGGGGGGAGGCGAACACCATATATTTT
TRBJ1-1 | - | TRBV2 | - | CATQEVITEAFF | TGTGCCACCCAAGAAGTGATCACTGAAGCTTTCTTT
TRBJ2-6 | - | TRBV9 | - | CASSPQPSGANVLTF | TGTGCCAGCAGCCCTCAACCTAGTGGGGCCAACGTCCTGACTTTC
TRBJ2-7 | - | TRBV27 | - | CASKRWGTLGEQYF | TGTGCCAGCAAAAGGTGGGGCACTCTGGGGGAGCAGTACTTC
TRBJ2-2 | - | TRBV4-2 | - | CASSQGTVNTGELFF | TGTGCCAGCAGCCAGGGAACAGTGAACACCGGGGAGCTGTTTTTT
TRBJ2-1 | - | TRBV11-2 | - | CASSQVGGLPRQFF | TGTGCCAGCAGCCAAGTTGGCGGACTCCCCCGTCAGTTCTTC
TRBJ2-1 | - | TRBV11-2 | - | CASTLDRSFGDEQFF | TGTGCCAGCACTCTAGATAGGTCGTTCGGGGATGAGCAGTTCTTC
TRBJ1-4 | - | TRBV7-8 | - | CASTGTRAKNEKLFF | TGTGCCAGCACGGGTACCAGGGCGAAGAATGAAAAACTGTTTTTT
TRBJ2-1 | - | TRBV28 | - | CASSLGGLSSYNEQFF | TGTGCCAGCAGCCTGGGGGGATTGAGCTCCTACAATGAGCAGTTCTTC
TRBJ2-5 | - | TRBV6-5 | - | CASTPRGTAKAQYF | TGTGCCAGCACCCCCCGGGGGACTGCCAAGGCCCAGTACTTC
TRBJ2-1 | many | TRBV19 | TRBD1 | CASSNTGTGPYNEQFF | TGTGCCAGTAGCAACACCGGGACAGGGCCCTACAATGAGCAGTTCTTC
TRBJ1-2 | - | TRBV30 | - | CAWSRLRDTNYGYTF | TGTGCCTGGAGTCGCTTGCGGGACACCAACTATGGCTACACCTTC
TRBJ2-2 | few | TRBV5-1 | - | CASSLGDKLTGELFF | TGCGCCAGCAGCTTGGGAGACAAGCTCACCGGGGAGCTGTTTTTT
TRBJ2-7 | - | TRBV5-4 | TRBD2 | CASRSGLAADYEQYF | TGTGCCAGCAGATCCGGACTAGCGGCTGACTACGAGCAGTACTTC